Below, 21 T cell receptor beta chains from the same sample are listed, as sequenced in a study of CD8 T cells in Susac syndrome. The RNA input was roughly 0.45 to 1 ug, and it was reverse transcribed with random hexamers. TCRdb analysed the immunoSEQ multiplex PCR reads with MiXCR anew, one entry per CDR3 protein. The sample comprises 150,000 or so distinct CDR3 sequences, approximately 92% of which are singletons, and more than 0.13% rests with the top ten. The sequencing input was CD4+ T cells from PBMCs. These receptor sequences come from a human donor in good health.

J is TRBJ1-1 and V is TRBV2; D may be TRBD1 (6 bases). CDR1 and CDR2 (germline): SNHLY, FYNNEI. The V gene lost 10 bases and the J gene lost 8 bases, with 17 bases spanning the gap. The length of the CDR3 is 12 residues. CDR3 loop: CATGEYREEAFF. The CDR3 nucleotides are TGTGCCACGGGGGAGTACAGGGAGGAAGCTTTCTTT.

The chain has TRBV7-9 and TRBJ1-6; D uncertain. Germline CDR1 reads SEHNR; CDR2 reads FQNEAQ (reference sequence). V gave up 11 bases and J gave up 0 bases, with 11 bases separating them. The CDR3 is 14 residues long. The CDR3 DNA reads as TGTGCCGGTGCCTCTTACTCCTATAATTCACCCCTCCACTTT. As protein: CAGASYSYNSPLHF. The full variable domain, its missing parts supplied by reference TRBV7-9 and TRBJ1-6, is DTGVSQNPRHKITKRGQNVTFRCDPISEHNRLYWYRQTLGQGPEFLTYFQNEAQLEKSRLLSDRFSAERPKGSFSTLEIQRTEQGDSAMYLCAGASYSYNSPLHFGNGTRLTVT.

This rearrangement joins TRBV29-1 to TRBJ1-4; the D gene is possibly TRBD1 (5 bases). Germline loops: CDR1 SQVTM, CDR2 ANQGSEA. The V end lost 4 bases, the J end lost 8 bases, and 17 bases lay between the germline ends. The CDR3 covers 14 residues. The CDR3 DNA is TGCAGCGTTGCATCGGGGGGAGTTGTCGAAAAACTGTTTTTT. This codes for CSVASGGVVEKLFF.

The chain is built from TRBV3-1 and TRBJ2-5, with D unclear. The V and J ends lost 0 bases and 12 bases respectively, with 23 bases between them. The CDR3 covers 16 residues. From germline, CDR1 is LGHDT and CDR2 YNNKEL (reference sequence). The CDR3 reads CASSQDAPSLEPPEYF. Written as DNA, the CDR3 is TGTGCCAGCAGCCAAGATGCCCCTTCGTTGGAACCGCCCGAGTACTTC.

Here the CDR3 DNA reads TGTGCCACCAGCAGAGATGGGCAGGGGGACACTGAAGCTTTCTTT. Its translation is CATSRDGQGDTEAFF. The chain has TRBV15 and TRBJ1-1; 7 bases fit TRBD1. V lost 0 bases and J lost 3; bases outside the gene matches: 4. Germline CDR1 is LNHNV and CDR2 is YYDKDF (reference sequence). This CDR3 is built from 15 residues.

V and J are TRBV29-1 and TRBJ2-5; 8 bases fit TRBD1. The CDR3 runs 13 residues. The V segment lost 4 bases and the J segment 5 bases; nucleotides outside the gene matches: 6. The germline CDR1 and CDR2 sequences are SQVTM and ANQGSEA. The DNA of the CDR3 is TGCAGCGTTGGATCAGGGGGCGTGGAGACCCAGTACTTC. Protein: CSVGSGGVETQYF. The variable domain in full, completed from reference TRBV29-1 and TRBJ2-5, reads SAVISQKPSRDICQRGTSLTIQCQVDSQVTMMFWYRQQPGQSLTLIATANQGSEATYESGFVIDKFPISRPNLTFSTLTVSNMSPEDSSIYLCSVGSGGVETQYFGPGTRLLVL.

V and J are TRBV28 and TRBJ1-1; D perhaps matches TRBD1 (6 bases). The CDR3 totals 15 residues. V was trimmed by 1 base and J by 3 bases, leaving 12 bases between them. CDR1 and CDR2 (germline): MDHEN, SYDVKM. This chain's CDR3 is CASSLYDRSDTEAFF. CDR3 DNA sequence: TGTGCCAGCAGTTTATATGACAGGTCAGACACTGAAGCTTTCTTT. Complete variable domain (other parts from reference TRBV28 and TRBJ1-1): DVKVTQSSRYLVKRTGEKVFLECVQDMDHENMFWYRQDPGLGLRLIYFSYDVKMKEKGDIPEGYSVSREKKERFSLILESASTNQTSMYLCASSLYDRSDTEAFFGQGTRLTVV.

This rearrangement joins TRBV20-1 to TRBJ2-1, with 7 nucleotides matching TRBD1. Per the germline V gene, CDR1 is DFQATT and CDR2 is SNEGSKA (reference sequence). V lost 4 bases and J lost 4; bases outside the gene matches: 7. This CDR3 comprises 14 residues. CDR3 DNA: TGCAGTGCTAAGGGAACAGGGGCTTACAATGAGCAGTTCTTC. It encodes CSAKGTGAYNEQFF.

As regards this clonotype: An end of the junction does not agree with germline; a read error may underlie this. The genes are TRBV5-1 and TRBJ1-1; TRBD1 aligns across 7 bases. The CDR3 length is 14 residues. CDR1 SGHRS and CDR2 YFSETQ come from the germline V gene. CDR3 sequence reads: CASSLQGVNTEAFF. CDR3 nucleotides: TGTGCCAGCAGCCTCCAGGGGGTGAACACTGAAGCTTTCTTT.

DNA of the CDR3: TGTGCCAGCAGCCGGGACAGGGAAGGAGGTCAGCCCCAGCATTTT. This gives the protein CASSRDREGGQPQHF. This chain links TRBV6-6 with TRBJ1-5, with TRBD1 matching 9 bases. J was trimmed by 6 bases and V by 6 bases; bases with no gene match: 9. Germline lookup yields CDR1 MNHNY and CDR2 SVGAGI (reference sequence). The CDR3 consists of 15 residues.

The J gene is TRBJ1-2, the V gene TRBV4-1, with D perhaps TRBD1 (6 bases). Trimming took 1 base from V and 1 from J, leaving 13 bases between them. The CDR3 is 16 amino acids. CDR1 and CDR2 (germline): MGHRA, YSYEKL. Here the CDR3 reads CASSQGGRRSNYGYTF. The CDR3 bases are TGCGCCAGCAGCCAAGGGGGGCGACGGAGTAACTATGGCTACACCTTC.

The J gene is TRBJ2-7, the V gene TRBV20-1; D might be TRBD2 (5 bases). This CDR3 has 16 amino acids. Germline CDR1 and CDR2: DFQATT and SNEGSKA (reference sequence). V lost 1 base, J lost 0 bases, and 16 bases lay in between. CDR3 DNA: TGCAGTGCTAGAGTTGGGAACAGCCGGGGCTCCTACGAGCAGTACTTC. Amino acid sequence: CSARVGNSRGSYEQYF.

The chain recombines TRBV12-2 with TRBJ1-6; the tabulated D call, TRBD1, remains unverified against the DNA. TRBV12-2 is a pseudogene. This CDR3 spans 11 amino acids. The CDR3 DNA reads as TGTCCGGACAGTTGGGTGTCACCCCTCCACTTT. Its protein product is CPDSWVSPLHF.

CDR3 protein: CASRGPGNQETQYF. DNA for the CDR3: TGCGCCAGCAGGGGACCCGGGAACCAAGAGACCCAGTACTTC. This chain joins TRBV23-1 and TRBJ2-5; D may correspond to TRBD1 or TRBD2 (5 bases each). TRBV23-1 is labeled an ORF, and its function is uncertain. The CDR3 has 14 residues. Trimming left V 6 bases short and J 0 bases short, with 11 bases between.

The rearrangement joins TRBV7-7 to TRBJ2-1; D unresolved. CDR1 is SSHAT, CDR2 FNYEAQ, per germline (reference sequence). The ends were cut back, 5 bases at V and 8 bases at J, with 16 bases in the middle. The CDR3 has 14 amino acids. The DNA of the CDR3 is TGTGCCAGCAGCCTGACCTTTGCGGCGGATGAGCAGTTCTTC. Translated: CASSLTFAADEQFF.

The chain has TRBV7-2 and TRBJ2-7; weak D call: TRBD2 (6 bases). Germline V gene sequence: CDR1 SGHTA, CDR2 FQGNSA. The CDR3 loop spans 15 amino acids. Trimming stripped 6 bases from V and 3 bases from J, with 18 bases between. CDR3 sequence reads: CASSSFGTLGYEQYF. The CDR3 nucleotides are TGTGCCAGCAGTTCATTCGGGACTCTCGGCTACGAGCAGTACTTC.

This rearrangement joins TRBV1 to TRBJ2-1; the table's D call of TRBD2 was not tested on the DNA. TRBV1 is a pseudogene segment. This CDR3 has 15 amino acids. The CDR3 sequence: CTSSQNGGGAGEQFF. The DNA of the CDR3 is TGCACCAGCAGCCAAAATGGCGGGGGGGCAGGAGAGCAGTTCTTC.

This chain joins TRBV5-4 and TRBJ2-5, with 11 bases matching TRBD2. Germline-derived CDR1 and CDR2 are SGHNT and YYREEE (reference sequence). This CDR3 comprises 16 residues. V lost 5 bases, J lost 5 bases, and 11 bases stayed unmatched. The CDR3 nucleotides are TGTGCCAGCAGGAACATGGCTAGCGGGGGGACGGAGACCCAGTACTTC. Protein sequence: CASRNMASGGTETQYF. The full variable domain, in which reference TRBV5-4 and TRBJ2-5 provide the parts outside the CDR3, is ETGVTQSPTHLIKTRGQQVTLRCSSQSGHNTVSWYQQALGQGPQFIFQYYREEENGRGNFPPRFSGLQFPNYSSELNVNALELDDSALYLCASRNMASGGTETQYFGPGTRLLVL.

This chain links TRBV18 with TRBJ2-3, with TRBD2 matching over 7 bases. The CDR3 length is 15 residues. CDR1 is KGHSH and CDR2 is LQKENI in the germline V gene. The J segment lost 2 bases and the V segment lost 2 bases, leaving 4 bases of the junction unmatched. In DNA form, the CDR3 reads TGTGCCAGCTCACCATTAAGCGGGACCACAGATACGCAGTATTTT. Translation gives CASSPLSGTTDTQYF.

The chain recombines TRBV4-1 with TRBJ2-1, with D possibly matching TRBD2 (6 bases). Germline V gene data show CDR1 as MGHRA and CDR2 as YSYEKL. The CDR3 runs to 15 residues. Trimming cost V 3 bases and J 10 bases, with 19 bases left between them. The CDR3 reads CASSQPGLAIREQFF. The CDR3 nucleotides are TGCGCCAGCAGCCAGCCGGGACTTGCAATTCGGGAGCAGTTCTTC.

This clonotype was recorded only once. Here the CDR3 reads CASSYTGGQFF. The CDR3, as DNA: TGTGCCAGCAGTTACACCGGGGGGCAGTTCTTC. The rearrangement uses TRBV6-5 and TRBJ2-1, with a tentative D call TRBD2 (6 bases). The CDR3 loop spans 11 amino acids. The V gene's germline CDR1 is MNHEY and CDR2 SVGAGI. Trimming shortened V by 2 bases and J by 12 bases, and 8 bases separated the two germline ends.